The clone carrying this T cell receptor beta chain occurred a few times. The data are from a study of blood T cells in healthy people across ages. V shed 4 bases and J 0 bases; nucleotides not matched to a gene: 13. The CDR3 runs 20 residues. Germline CDR1 is SGHVS and CDR2 is FNYEAQ. Alongside a J-beta primer mix, a sample-barcoded 5' primer served in a second PCR lasting roughly 7 to 12 cycles. TCRdb re-called the 5' RACE reads with MiXCR, one entry per CDR3 protein. Among around 1,600,000 distinct CDR3 sequences listed, around 40% were seen once. Sequencing was done on a sample of blood. The sequence was collected from a woman younger than 30 in good health. The chain couples TRBV7-6 to TRBJ2-3; 13 bases line up with TRBD2. The CDR3 DNA reads TGTGCCAGCAGCTCCCCGGGACTAGCGGGACTGACTTCTAGCACAGATACGCAGTATTTT. Its protein is CASSSPGLAGLTSSTDTQYF.